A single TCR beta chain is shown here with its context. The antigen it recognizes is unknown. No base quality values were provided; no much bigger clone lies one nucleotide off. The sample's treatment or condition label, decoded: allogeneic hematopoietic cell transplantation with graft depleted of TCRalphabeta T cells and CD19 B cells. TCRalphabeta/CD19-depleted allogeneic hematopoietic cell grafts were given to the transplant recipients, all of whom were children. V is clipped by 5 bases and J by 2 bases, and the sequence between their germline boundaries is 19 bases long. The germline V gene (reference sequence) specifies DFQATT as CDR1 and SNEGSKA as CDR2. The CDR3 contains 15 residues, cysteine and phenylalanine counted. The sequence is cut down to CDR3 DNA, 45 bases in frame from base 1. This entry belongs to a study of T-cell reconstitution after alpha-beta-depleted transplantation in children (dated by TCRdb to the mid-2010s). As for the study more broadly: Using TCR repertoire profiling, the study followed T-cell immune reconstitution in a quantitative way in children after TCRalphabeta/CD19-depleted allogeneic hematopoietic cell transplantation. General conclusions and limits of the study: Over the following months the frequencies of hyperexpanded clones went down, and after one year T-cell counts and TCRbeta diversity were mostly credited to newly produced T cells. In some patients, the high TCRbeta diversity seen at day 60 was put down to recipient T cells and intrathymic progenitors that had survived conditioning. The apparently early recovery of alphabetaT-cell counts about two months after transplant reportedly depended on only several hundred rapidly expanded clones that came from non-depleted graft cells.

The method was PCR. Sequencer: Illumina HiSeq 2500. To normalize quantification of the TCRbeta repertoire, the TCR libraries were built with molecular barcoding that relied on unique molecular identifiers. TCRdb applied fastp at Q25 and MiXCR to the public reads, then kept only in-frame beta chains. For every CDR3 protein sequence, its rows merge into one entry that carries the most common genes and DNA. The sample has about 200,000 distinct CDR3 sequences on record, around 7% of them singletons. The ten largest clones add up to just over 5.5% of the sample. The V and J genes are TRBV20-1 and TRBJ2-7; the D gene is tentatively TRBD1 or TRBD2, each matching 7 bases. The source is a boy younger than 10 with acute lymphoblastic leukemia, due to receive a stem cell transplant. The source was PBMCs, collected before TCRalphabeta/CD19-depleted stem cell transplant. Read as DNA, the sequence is TGCAGTGCTCCAGAGGGACAGCGGGGCCCCTACGAGCAGTACTTC. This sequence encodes CSAPEGQRGPYEQYF.